Below, one TCR beta chain is given with its context. Its antigen is currently unknown. This entry belongs to a study of T cell responses to AZD1222 COVID-19 vaccine. Trimming left V 2 bases short and J 6 bases short, with 10 bases between. In germline, CDR1 is MNHEY, CDR2 SVGAGI. The CDR3 consists of 13 residues. TCRdb keeps only in-frame clones here, not all; method: immunoSEQ multiplex PCR. The sample yields under 200,000 clones, 80% to 95% seen once. Study-wide results and limits: Clonal diversity was possibly underestimated, and white British individuals and females predominated among donors.

The chain links TRBV6-5 to TRBJ1-2; TRBD1 is a possible D gene (6 bases). The input for sequencing was peripheral blood, taken on day 0 of AZD1222 vaccination. The receptor was isolated from an adult in good health. The CDR3 reads CASSYTGKDGYTF. The CDR3 DNA sequence: TGTGCCAGCAGTTACACAGGGAAAGATGGCTACACCTTC.